The source of this TCR beta chain is a study of T cell responses to AZD1222 COVID-19 vaccine. The study, taken as a whole, reports: Clonal diversity may have been underestimated in mostly white British donors. At baseline, seropositivity was found in only 6 or 7 AZD1222 recipients.

Clones were sequenced by immunoSEQ multiplex PCR, and TCRdb holds only the in-frame ones, with some missing. The data contain 100,000 to 120,000 clones, about 85% of them singletons. There are 17 residues in the CDR3. Germline V lookup: CDR1 MDHEN, CDR2 SYDVKM. Trimming left V 4 bases short and J 2 bases short, with 15 bases between. Concerning this clone: Antigen: not known.

The sequenced sample was peripheral blood, obtained on day 0 of AZD1222 vaccination. The gene calls are TRBV28 and TRBJ1-6; D perhaps matches TRBD1 (5 bases). This sequence originates from an adult in good health. In DNA form, the CDR3 reads TGTGCCAGCAGTTCCCGGAGGGGAGGCACCTATAATTCACCCCTCCACTTT. It specifies CASSSRRGGTYNSPLHF.